This T cell receptor (beta chain) was found in a study of molecular identifiers for immune sequencing clone quantification. Whole-study findings and limits: It was shown that clones above 20 RNA copies held over 99% of effector molecules, but under 1% in naive cells. A shared barcode on identical TCR molecules could lead to underestimated sizes for highly expanded clones.

The table lists this clonotype with many counts. Antigen unknown. Based on a CD8+CD4-CCR7+CD45RA+ profile, naive CD8 T cells were sorted. Methods described previously, with TCR primers listed, were used for bulk TCR libraries. Using its own MiXCR run on the PCR reads, TCRdb lists one record per CDR3 protein. The sample records about 640,000 distinct CDR3 sequences, 15% to 20% being singletons. The length of the CDR3 is 13 residues. The V and J ends lost 0 bases and 0 bases respectively, with 6 bases between them. The germline V gene has CDR1 DFQATT and CDR2 SNEGSKA (reference sequence). This chain joins TRBV20-1 and TRBJ2-7; D remains ambiguous. Sequencing input: naive CD8+ T cells from blood, with Jurkat cell RNA spiked in. Stated subset: FACS-sorted CD8+CD4-CCR7+CD45RA+ naive T cells. The receptor was isolated from a human donor in good health. Some libraries in this study had Jurkat cell RNA spiked in. The CDR3 DNA follows: TGCAGTGCTAGAGATGGGATCTCCTACGAGCAGTACTTC. Amino acid sequence: CSARDGISYEQYF.